The 15 T cell receptor beta chains below all came from one sample that was sequenced in a study of OX40 agonist ivuxolimab in advanced cancers. Here immunoSEQ multiplex PCR was the method, and the copy in TCRdb shows in-frame clones only, minus some. The sample yields 20,000 to 30,000 clones, roughly 80% seen once. Source: CD4+ or CD8+ T cells sorted from blood, taken in a trial of the OX40 agonist ivuxolimab. The receptors here all came from an adult with an advanced solid tumor such as melanoma, head and neck, liver or kidney cancer.

V is TRBV5-1 and J is TRBJ2-7, with D unresolved. Germline CDR1 and CDR2: SGHRS and YFSETQ. V was shortened by 2 bases and J by 6 bases, with 9 bases between the two germline ends. This CDR3 contains 12 residues. CDR3 coding DNA: TGCGCCAGCAGCTTAAAGGGTTCCGAGCAGTACTTC. The encoded protein is CASSLKGSEQYF.

The J gene is TRBJ1-1, the V gene TRBV6-5; D gene uncertain. CDR3 length: 13 amino acids. Germline V gene lookup returns CDR1 MNHEY and CDR2 SVGAGI. V lost 9 bases and J 1 base, leaving 12 bases between the germline ends. CDR3 amino acids: CASRRTTNTEAFF. As DNA, the CDR3 is TGTGCCAGTCGAAGAACCACGAACACTGAAGCTTTCTTT.

The V and J genes are TRBV9 and TRBJ2-1; 7 bases are shared with TRBD2. The junction had 4 bases not matched to a gene; V was cut back by 0 bases and J by 4 bases. The CDR3 consists of 15 residues. CDR1 is SGDLS, CDR2 YYNGEE, per germline. CDR3: CASSVAPSGYNEQFF. The CDR3 region has the DNA TGTGCCAGCAGCGTAGCACCTAGCGGATACAATGAGCAGTTCTTC.

The V call is TRBV9, the J call TRBJ1-2; D is unresolved. CDR1 is SGDLS, CDR2 YYNGEE, per germline. The CDR3 covers 15 residues. Trimming removed 0 bases at V and 0 bases at J, with 9 bases between. The CDR3 loop reads CASSVDPDSNYGYTF. CDR3 DNA sequence: TGTGCCAGCAGCGTAGACCCGGACTCTAACTATGGCTACACCTTC.

This clone was counted a few times. This rearrangement joins TRBV19 to TRBJ1-5, with a weak D call TRBD1 (5 bases). Germline CDR1 and CDR2: LNHDA and SQIVND (reference sequence). This CDR3 has 13 residues. The germline V and J ends were trimmed by 10 bases and 3 bases, with 13 bases remaining between them. The CDR3 is CATSGRDNQPQHF. Written as DNA, the CDR3 is TGTGCCACCTCGGGCAGGGACAATCAGCCCCAGCATTTT.

The chain uses TRBV6-1 and TRBJ2-7, with D possibly matching TRBD1 (6 bases). V was cut by 1 base and J by 6 bases, with 16 bases left in between. Per the germline V gene, CDR1 is MNHNS and CDR2 is SASEGT. There are 15 residues in the CDR3. The CDR3 DNA reads TGTGCCAGCAGTGAAGAAGGGGCAGGGGCTCTCGAGCAGTACTTC. It is translated as CASSEEGAGALEQYF.

V and J are TRBV21-1 and TRBJ2-5. TRBV21-1 is a pseudogene segment. This CDR3 has 15 amino acids. The CDR3 bases are TGTGCCAGCAGCAAAGCAGGGCAGGGGAGGGAGACCCAGTACTTC. Protein sequence: CASSKAGQGRETQYF.

This chain links TRBV6-6 with TRBJ2-3; D unclear. This CDR3 has 15 residues. Between the trimmed V and J ends, which lost 2 bases and 6 bases, there was a span of 15 bases. Per the germline V gene, CDR1 is MNHNY and CDR2 is SVGAGI (reference sequence). The CDR3 protein is CASSYQPGPFDTQYF. In DNA, the CDR3 is TGTGCCAGCAGTTACCAACCCGGTCCCTTTGATACGCAGTATTTT.

The J gene is TRBJ1-2, the V gene TRBV4-1, with D hard to call. The germline V gene encodes CDR1 MGHRA and CDR2 YSYEKL. Trimming stripped 1 base from V and 8 bases from J, with 11 bases between. The CDR3 sequence is 13 residues long. CDR3 residues: CASSQVGILGYTF. In nucleotides, the CDR3 is TGCGCCAGCAGCCAAGTCGGTATCTTGGGCTACACCTTC.

This chain uses TRBV27 with TRBJ2-2; D is perhaps TRBD1 (6 bases). The V and J ends lost 3 bases and 4 bases respectively, with 18 bases between them. The germline V gene encodes CDR1 MNHEY and CDR2 SMNVEV (reference sequence). The CDR3 is made up of 17 amino acids. The chain's CDR3 is CASSLNRDGRATGELFF. In DNA, the CDR3 is TGTGCCAGCAGTTTGAACAGGGATGGTCGGGCCACCGGGGAGCTGTTTTTT.

The V call is TRBV7-6, the J call TRBJ2-5; possible D gene TRBD1, 5 bases. The CDR3 consists of 13 residues. Trimming left V 3 bases short and J 3 bases short, with 8 bases between. Germline V gene lookup returns CDR1 SGHVS and CDR2 FNYEAQ. The CDR3 here is CASSFGAEETQYF. CDR3 nucleotides: TGTGCCAGCAGCTTTGGGGCCGAAGAGACCCAGTACTTC.

The chain employs TRBV7-9 and TRBJ1-6, with 8 positions matching TRBD1. Germline CDR1 and CDR2: SEHNR and FQNEAQ (reference sequence). CDR3 length: 13 residues. In DNA form, the CDR3 reads TGTGCAGGACAAACAGGGGGGTCTTCACCCCTCCACTTT. Protein product: CAGQTGGSSPLHF.

This clone was seen only a few times. This sequence joins TRBV5-1 and TRBJ1-6; tentatively, D is TRBD1 (5 bases). This CDR3 contains 14 residues. Germline CDR1 is SGHRS and CDR2 is YFSETQ. The V gene lost 1 base and the J gene lost 11 bases, with 13 bases spanning the gap. CDR3 protein: CASSLSPGSTPLHF. CDR3 nucleotide sequence: TGCGCCAGCAGCTTGAGTCCAGGGAGTACACCCCTCCACTTT.

The chain uses TRBV5-4 and TRBJ1-4, with D perhaps matching TRBD1 (6 bases). This CDR3 comprises 13 residues. Germline assignment: CDR1 SGHNT and CDR2 YYREEE (reference sequence). V was pared by 4 bases and J by 5 bases, with 9 bases between. CDR3 sequence (DNA): TGTGCCAGCAGCATTACAGGGAATGAAAAACTGTTTTTT. Its protein product is CASSITGNEKLFF.

The V gene is TRBV5-6, the J gene TRBJ2-5; weak D call: TRBD1 (5 bases). The J call is uncertain, as TRBJ2-7 better fits the DNA end. CDR3 size: 15 residues. The germline CDR1 and CDR2 sequences are SGHDT and YYEEEE. In nucleotides, the CDR3 is TGTGCCAGCAGCTTGGATGGGGCAGTTGCCTACGAGCAGTACTTC. It specifies CASSLDGAVAYEQYF.